This note documents a single TCR beta chain sequence. What it binds is not known. Germline V CDR1 and CDR2: DFQATT, SNEGSKA (reference sequence). The CDR3 is 14 residues long. The junction had 11 bases not matched to a gene; V was cut back by 7 bases and J by 6 bases. This sample is drawn from a study of CD8 T cells in ankylosing spondylitis. Broader study findings: Reactive arthritis synovial fluid and blood were previously reported to contain some motif variants. Ankylosing spondylitis blood appeared to be characterized by a TCR beta motif of roughly eight highly homologous variants.

The TCR beta libraries were generated through quantitative 5'-RACE incorporating molecular barcodes. TCRdb called the 5' RACE reads again in MiXCR, with one record for every CDR3 protein. The sample lists roughly 370,000 distinct CDR3 sequences; 20% to 25% were seen once. Sequenced input: blood, either unsorted or a sorted T cell fraction (not recorded which). The sequence was collected from a male donor with ankylosing spondylitis. The rearrangement links TRBV20-1 to TRBJ2-1, with 8 positions matching TRBD1. The chain's CDR3 is CSGWAGTGFNEQFF. For the CDR3, the DNA is TGCAGTGGTTGGGCCGGGACAGGTTTCAATGAGCAGTTCTTC.